The 18 T cell receptor beta chains below all came from one sample that was sequenced in a study of blood T cell repertoires in COVID-19. Profiling relied on immunoSEQ multiplex PCR, and the TCRdb table lists in-frame clones only, not all of them. The sample has 250,000 to 350,000 clones; around 85% are singletons. What was sequenced was PBMCs or T cells enriched from blood (not recorded which). All receptors come from a woman aged 45-65 years who had recovered from COVID-19.

The V and J genes are TRBV5-6 and TRBJ1-2, with 8 bases fitting TRBD1. The CDR3 contains 13 residues. From germline, CDR1 is SGHDT and CDR2 YYEEEE. V was pared by 4 bases and J by 8 bases, with 7 bases of the junction left unmatched. The CDR3 DNA is TGTGCCAGCAGCGAGGGACAGGTGCTCGGCTACACCTTC. As protein: CASSEGQVLGYTF.

V gene TRBV15 combines with J gene TRBJ1-5; 9 bases match TRBD1. The CDR3 loop spans 15 amino acids. The ends lost 6 bases at V and 6 bases at J; junction bases unmatched: 9. Germline CDR1 and CDR2: LNHNV and YYDKDF (reference sequence). The CDR3 DNA reads as TGTGCCACCAGAATGACAGGGGGTAGGGGTCAGCCCCAGCATTTT. Its translation: CATRMTGGRGQPQHF.

This clone came up a few times. The rearrangement joins TRBV7-8 to TRBJ1-3; TRBD1 matches at 8 bases. The CDR3 extends over 18 amino acids. The germline gives CDR1 SGHVS, CDR2 FQNEAQ. V lost 5 bases to trimming and J lost 5 bases; unmatched junction nucleotides: 17. CDR3 in DNA: TGTGCCAGCAGCCCAGGGGCAGGGGGCACCGTCGCTAGAAACACCATATATTTT. Its translation is CASSPGAGGTVARNTIYF.

The chain recombines TRBV21-1 with TRBJ2-7; the table's D call, TRBD1, was not checked against the DNA. TRBV21-1 is marked as a pseudogene. The CDR3 covers 18 residues. CDR3 residues: CASIQPPQATPSLYEQYF. The CDR3 DNA is TGTGCCAGCATCCAACCCCCACAGGCGACCCCTTCTCTTTACGAGCAGTACTTC.

This rearrangement joins TRBV5-8 to TRBJ1-2; no firm D call. This CDR3 comprises 14 residues. V lost 1 base to trimming and J lost 1 base, with 8 bases between them. The germline CDR1 and CDR2 sequences are SGHTS and YDEGEE. The CDR3: CASSLSTYNYGYTF. CDR3 in DNA: TGTGCCAGCAGCTTGTCGACATATAACTATGGCTACACCTTC.

This chain joins TRBV15 and TRBJ1-1; D is undetermined. The CDR3 sequence is 16 residues long. In germline, CDR1 is LNHNV, CDR2 YYDKDF (reference sequence). Trimming took off 8 bases at V and 0 bases at J, with 19 bases between the two ends. The CDR3 here is CATGQVPPGVNTEAFF. The CDR3, as DNA: TGTGCCACCGGCCAAGTACCTCCGGGTGTGAACACTGAAGCTTTCTTT.

The chain uses TRBV7-2 and TRBJ1-1; D remains unclear. V lost 5 bases, J lost 0 bases, and 10 bases lay in between. The CDR3 consists of 14 residues. The germline V gene has CDR1 SGHTA and CDR2 FQGNSA. This chain's CDR3 is CASSQSQVNTEAFF. For the CDR3, the DNA is TGTGCCAGCAGCCAAAGCCAAGTGAACACTGAAGCTTTCTTT.

The chain recombines TRBV9 with TRBJ2-5; tentatively, D is TRBD1 (6 bases). The CDR3 extends over 13 amino acids. V was cut by 4 bases and J by 2 bases, with 9 bases left in between. Germline assignment: CDR1 SGDLS and CDR2 YYNGEE. The CDR3 nucleotides are TGTGCCAGCAGCACGGGGACACAAGAGACCCAGTACTTC. This gives the protein CASSTGTQETQYF.

The chain links TRBV11-2 to TRBJ2-7; the match to TRBD2 covers 12 bases. The CDR3 length is 14 residues. Per the germline V gene, CDR1 is SGHAT and CDR2 is FQNNGV. V was clipped by 8 bases and J by 4 bases; unmatched bases: 6. DNA for the CDR3: TGTGCCAGCCGACTAGCGGGAGTCAATTACGAGCAGTACTTC. Amino acid sequence: CASRLAGVNYEQYF. Using reference TRBV11-2 and TRBJ2-7 for the parts outside the CDR3, the full variable domain is EAGVAQSPRYKIIEKRQSVAFWCNPISGHATLYWYQQILGQGPKLLIQFQNNGVVDDSQLPKDRFSAERLKGVDSTLKIQPAKLEDSAVYLCASRLAGVNYEQYFGPGTRLTVT.

The V gene is TRBV5-6, the J gene TRBJ1-2, with D possibly matching TRBD1 (6 bases). This CDR3 is 14 amino acids long. Per germline, CDR1 SGHDT and CDR2 YYEEEE. Trimming shortened V by 4 bases and J by 5 bases, and 15 bases separated the two germline ends. The chain's CDR3 is CASSTRGLGYGYTF. The CDR3 nucleotides read TGTGCCAGCAGCACCAGGGGCCTCGGGTATGGCTACACCTTC.

This chain joins TRBV11-2 and TRBJ2-5; 7 positions match TRBD1. The trim removed 4 bases at V and 2 bases at J, leaving 7 bases unmatched. The germline V gene encodes CDR1 SGHAT and CDR2 FQNNGV. The CDR3 spans 15 residues. In nucleotides, the CDR3 is TGTGCCAGCAGCTCCGGGACAGTGAGACAAGAGACCCAGTACTTC. This sequence encodes CASSSGTVRQETQYF.

V is TRBV30 and J is TRBJ1-3; no reliable D call. CDR1 and CDR2 (germline): GTSNPN, SVGIG (reference sequence). The CDR3 is made up of 12 amino acids. Between the trimmed V and J ends, which lost 3 bases and 0 bases, there was a span of 3 bases. The CDR3 DNA reads as TGTGCCTGGAGCTTCTCTGGAAACACCATATATTTT. This codes for CAWSFSGNTIYF.

The chain employs TRBV9 and TRBJ1-1, with 7 bases that match TRBD1. The CDR3 loop spans 16 amino acids. Germline trimming cut 4 bases from V and 2 bases from J; bases unmatched to any gene: 11. Per the germline V gene, CDR1 is SGDLS and CDR2 is YYNGEE. The CDR3 DNA reads as TGTGCCAGCAGCCCCCAAACCGGGACAGCTAACACTGAAGCTTTCTTT. Residues: CASSPQTGTANTEAFF.

This clone has just a few counts. The gene calls are TRBV7-8 and TRBJ1-5; D is undetermined. This CDR3 region has 14 residues. With 1 base removed from V and 0 bases from J, the gap between germline ends came to 4 bases. The germline gives CDR1 SGHVS, CDR2 FQNEAQ. The CDR3, as DNA: TGTGCCAGCAGCTTAGTTCTTAGCAATCAGCCCCAGCATTTT. This sequence encodes CASSLVLSNQPQHF.

This clone was observed a single time. The chain uses TRBV9 and TRBJ1-1; 7 bases align to TRBD1. Germline CDR1 is SGDLS and CDR2 is YYNGEE. The length of the CDR3 is 14 residues. With 4 bases clipped from V and 0 bases from J, the junction kept 3 bases outside the gene matches. The CDR3 DNA follows: TGTGCCAGCAGCCCCGACAGGGTGAACACTGAAGCTTTCTTT. This encodes CASSPDRVNTEAFF.

DNA for the CDR3: TGCAGCGTTAACAGGGAGAGGACTGAAGCTTTCTTT. It is translated as CSVNRERTEAFF. V is TRBV29-1 and J is TRBJ1-1; the D gene is possibly TRBD1 (6 bases). There are 12 residues in the CDR3. V was shortened by 5 bases and J by 5 bases, with 12 bases between the two germline ends. CDR1 is SQVTM and CDR2 is ANQGSEA in the germline V gene.

The rearrangement links TRBV27 to TRBJ2-1, with 7 bases identical to TRBD2. The ends lost 2 bases at V and 3 bases at J; junction bases unmatched: 4. This CDR3 spans 15 amino acids. Germline-derived CDR1 and CDR2 are MNHEY and SMNVEV (reference sequence). The DNA of the CDR3 is TGTGCCAGCAGTTTAGCTCGCGGGGGCTACAATGAGCAGTTCTTC. Amino acid sequence: CASSLARGGYNEQFF.

The chain is built from TRBV3-1 (or the pseudogene TRBV3-2) and TRBJ2-1, with 8 positions matching TRBD2. This CDR3 spans 19 amino acids. The trim removed 3 bases at V and 0 bases at J, leaving 13 bases unmatched. Per the germline V gene, CDR1 is LGHDT and CDR2 is YNNKEL (reference sequence). This CDR3 reads CASSQSWGAGGTSYNEQFF. The CDR3 nucleotides are TGTGCCAGCAGCCAGTCTTGGGGCGCGGGAGGTACCTCCTACAATGAGCAGTTCTTC.